These 24 T cell receptor beta chains came from one sample sequenced in a study of T cell repertoires in cytomegalovirus infection (dated by TCRdb to the late 2010s). Sequencing relied on an Illumina HiSeq 1500. TCRdb reworked the public reads: Q25 trimming with fastp, MiXCR clone assembly, productive beta chains retained. Rows with a matching CDR3 protein are joined into one entry that keeps the most common DNA and genes. Counted in this sample were hundreds of thousands of distinct CDR3 sequences; roughly 20% of them appeared once. The ten largest make up approximately 10% of the sample. Sequences were obtained from PBMCs. The source of these receptors is a human donor in good health (CMV status not recorded). Some clones in this sample may be carry-over from other donors' samples.

This chain's CDR3 is CASIPSGANVLTF. DNA of the CDR3: TGTGCCAGCATACCCTCTGGGGCCAACGTCCTGACTTTC. This rearrangement joins TRBV12-3 or TRBV12-4 to TRBJ2-6; no reliable D call. Trimming pared 7 bases from V and 0 bases from J, leaving 4 bases between. The CDR3 length is 13 residues.

The sample holds a few counts of this clonotype. The chain is built from TRBV7-9 and TRBJ2-5; D remains unclear. The CDR3 has 13 residues. Germline CDR1 reads SEHNR; CDR2 reads FQNEAQ (reference sequence). Trimming left V 7 bases short and J 3 bases short, with 12 bases between. CDR3 in DNA: TGTGCCAGCACCGAAGGAGTGGAAGAGACCCAGTACTTC. Encoded protein: CASTEGVEETQYF. The variable domain in full, with the rest retrieved from reference TRBV7-9 and TRBJ2-5, is DTGVSQNPRHKITKRGQNVTFRCDPISEHNRLYWYRQTLGQGPEFLTYFQNEAQLEKSRLLSDRFSAERPKGSFSTLEIQRTEQGDSAMYLCASTEGVEETQYFGPGTRLLVL.

The table lists this clonotype with a few counts. V is TRBV11-2 and J is TRBJ2-7; 8 bases align to TRBD2. The junction had 15 bases not matched to a gene; V was cut back by 6 bases and J by 5 bases. The V gene's germline CDR1 is SGHAT and CDR2 FQNNGV. The CDR3 has 16 residues. CDR3 in amino acids: CASRPRGLVSKDEQYF. The CDR3 DNA reads TGTGCCAGCAGGCCGCGGGGACTAGTGAGCAAGGACGAGCAGTACTTC.

V gene TRBV4-1 combines with J gene TRBJ2-7; D gene uncertain. CDR1 is MGHRA and CDR2 is YSYEKL in the germline V gene. This CDR3 comprises 15 residues. V lost 0 bases and J lost 6, with 15 bases in between. CDR3 coding DNA: TGCGCCAGCAGCCAAGAGCCCGGACCCCTCGGCGAGCAGTACTTC. It specifies CASSQEPGPLGEQYF.

This clonotype was recorded many times. The V call is TRBV6-5, the J call TRBJ1-4, with D possibly matching TRBD1 (6 bases). CDR1 MNHEY and CDR2 SVGAGI come from the germline V gene. V was pared by 7 bases and J by 0 bases, with 18 bases between. This CDR3 has 17 residues. The CDR3 spells CASTSLGQLTTNEKLFF. The CDR3 coding sequence is TGTGCCAGCACCTCCTTAGGACAGCTTACAACTAATGAAAAACTGTTTTTT.

The V call is TRBV6-2 or TRBV6-3, the J call TRBJ2-3, with D tentatively TRBD1 (5 bases). The V end was cut by 4 bases, the J end by 10 bases, with 12 bases between. Germline CDR1 reads MNHEY; CDR2 reads SVGEGT. The CDR3 is made up of 12 amino acids. The CDR3, as DNA: TGTGCCAGCAGTTTGGGGCAGGCCGCGCAGTATTTT. It yields the protein CASSLGQAAQYF.

There are many counts of this clonotype. The chain links TRBV12-3 or TRBV12-4 to TRBJ2-7; D ambiguous. The CDR3 runs to 15 residues. The V end lost 5 bases, the J end lost 7 bases, and 21 bases lay between the germline ends. For the CDR3, the DNA is TGTGCCAGCAGTCCCCCCGGGCCGCCCGGGCGAGAGCAGTACTTC. This translates into CASSPPGPPGREQYF.

The chain carries TRBV3-1 and TRBJ2-7; TRBD2 agrees at 7 bases. J lost 3 bases, V lost 0 bases, and 8 bases had no gene match. Germline V gene lookup returns CDR1 LGHDT and CDR2 YNNKEL (reference sequence). The length of the CDR3 is 16 residues. The CDR3 sequence: CASSQDQGSSGYEQYF. For the CDR3, the DNA is TGTGCCAGCAGCCAAGATCAGGGTTCTAGCGGCTACGAGCAGTACTTC.

This clonotype came up a few times. The chain employs TRBV30 and TRBJ1-5; D uncertain. Germline V lookup: CDR1 GTSNPN, CDR2 SVGIG (reference sequence). CDR3 size: 15 residues. The V and J ends lost 2 bases and 2 bases respectively, with 13 bases between them. CDR3 DNA sequence: TGTGCCTGGAGTCCCCATATCGGAGGCAATCAGCCCCAGCATTTT. Its protein is CAWSPHIGGNQPQHF.

This clonotype has ten or more counts. The chain links TRBV7-8 to TRBJ2-3; D uncertain. The V and J ends lost 5 bases and 3 bases respectively, with 9 bases between them. The germline CDR1 and CDR2 sequences are SGHVS and FQNEAQ. The CDR3 runs 13 residues. CDR3 in amino acids: CASSQDRTDTQYF. DNA for the CDR3: TGTGCCAGCAGCCAGGACCGGACAGATACGCAGTATTTT.

At least ten counts were recorded for this clonotype. The gene calls are TRBV4-3 and TRBJ1-4, with a possible D match to TRBD1 (6 bases). Germline-derived CDR1 and CDR2 are LGHNA and YSLEER. The CDR3 consists of 15 residues. Trimming stripped 4 bases from V and 8 bases from J, with 17 bases between. This CDR3 reads CASSLGQPKPEKLFF. The CDR3 nucleotides read TGCGCCAGCAGCCTTGGACAGCCGAAACCAGAAAAACTGTTTTTT.

Written as DNA, the CDR3 is TGTGCCAGTTTGCGGAGGCGGGGGCCCCAGCATTTT. Protein product: CASLRRRGPQHF. The chain recombines TRBV6-1 with TRBJ1-5; unclear D gene. V was shortened by 9 bases and J by 9 bases, with 15 bases between the two germline ends. Germline values: CDR1 MNHNS, CDR2 SASEGT. The CDR3 is made up of 12 amino acids.

This clonotype was found many times. This sequence joins TRBV20-1 and TRBJ1-5, with TRBD1 matching 8 bases. Germline CDR1 and CDR2: DFQATT and SNEGSKA (reference sequence). Trimming removed 0 bases from V and 3 bases from J; junction bases left unmatched: 7. CDR3 size: 16 residues. The CDR3 protein is CSARDPGQGINQPQHF. The CDR3 region has the DNA TGCAGTGCTAGAGATCCCGGACAGGGCATCAATCAGCCCCAGCATTTT.

This clonotype was recorded many times. V usage is TRBV24-1 and J usage is TRBJ2-1; D ambiguous. CDR3 length: 14 amino acids. V was trimmed by 2 bases and J by 7 bases, leaving 11 bases between them. Looked up from germline, CDR1 is KGHDR and CDR2 is SFDVKD. CDR3 in amino acids: CATSDSGGINEQFF. CDR3 sequence (DNA): TGTGCCACCAGTGATTCCGGTGGAATAAATGAGCAGTTCTTC.

This clonotype was picked up a small number of times. The chain combines TRBV28 with TRBJ2-1, with 10 nucleotides matching TRBD2. Germline trimming cut 10 bases from V and 6 bases from J; bases unmatched to any gene: 15. This CDR3 is built from 16 residues. Germline V lookup: CDR1 MDHEN, CDR2 SYDVKM. CDR3 protein: CATLLSGGRGANEQFF. CDR3 nucleotides: TGTGCCACCCTCCTTAGCGGGGGGCGGGGGGCCAATGAGCAGTTCTTC.

This rearrangement joins TRBV12-3 or TRBV12-4 to TRBJ2-2; no reliable D call. Trimming took off 3 bases at V and 2 bases at J, with 7 bases between the two ends. This CDR3 region has 14 residues. The CDR3: CASSFPTNTGELFF. The CDR3 DNA sequence: TGTGCCAGCAGTTTCCCCACCAACACCGGGGAGCTGTTTTTT.

This clonotype was recorded at least ten times. The rearrangement links TRBV11-2 to TRBJ2-7; 7 bases align to TRBD1. Germline loops: CDR1 SGHAT, CDR2 FQNNGV. V trimming: 5 bases; J trimming: 2 bases; junction bases outside the gene matches: 9. This CDR3 comprises 15 residues. CDR3 residues: CASSRPGQRTYEQYF. For the CDR3, the DNA is TGTGCCAGCAGCCGCCCGGGACAGAGAACCTACGAGCAGTACTTC.

The genes are TRBV10-3 and TRBJ2-1, with D possibly being TRBD2 (7 bases). Per the germline V gene, CDR1 is ENHRY and CDR2 is SYGVKD. The CDR3 extends over 14 amino acids. V lost 7 bases and J lost 6, with 16 bases in between. The CDR3 spells CAITAEGGGNEQFF. The CDR3 region has the DNA TGTGCCATCACTGCGGAGGGGGGGGGCAATGAGCAGTTCTTC.

This clonotype has just a few counts. The rearrangement links TRBV12-3 or TRBV12-4 to TRBJ2-7; 11 positions match TRBD2. The CDR3 covers 17 residues. Trimming cost V 5 bases and J 0 bases; bases outside gene matches: 9. DNA for the CDR3: TGTGCCAGCAGTCCGAACCCGGGACTAGCGGCCTCCTACGAGCAGTACTTC. It codes for CASSPNPGLAASYEQYF.

V usage is TRBV6-1 and J usage is TRBJ2-7; 8 bases match TRBD1. Germline V gene data show CDR1 as MNHNS and CDR2 as SASEGT. This CDR3 is built from 15 residues. With V trimmed by 5 bases and J by 2 bases, 8 bases remained unmatched. DNA for the CDR3: TGTGCCAGCAGTCCTACGGACAGGGTAGCCTACGAGCAGTACTTC. Translating gives CASSPTDRVAYEQYF.

The chain combines TRBV27 with TRBJ2-7, with a weak D call TRBD2 (5 bases). Trimming left V 8 bases short and J 5 bases short, with 16 bases between. The CDR3 sequence is 13 residues long. Germline lookup yields CDR1 MNHEY and CDR2 SMNVEV (reference sequence). As DNA, the CDR3 is TGTGCCAGCGGCCGGACTGCCTTCCACGAGCAGTACTTC. This sequence encodes CASGRTAFHEQYF.

This chain connects TRBV19 to TRBJ1-2, with D uncertain. The germline V and J ends were trimmed by 7 bases and 9 bases, with 12 bases remaining between them. From germline, CDR1 is LNHDA and CDR2 SQIVND (reference sequence). The CDR3 is 11 residues long. The CDR3 region has the DNA TGTGCCAGTACCGTGGGTGGACGCTACACCTTC. This encodes CASTVGGRYTF.

The chain links TRBV12-3 or TRBV12-4 to TRBJ2-3, with D perhaps TRBD1 or TRBD2 (5 bases each). The V end was cut by 7 bases, the J end by 5 bases, with 16 bases between. This CDR3 is built from 14 residues. The CDR3 region has the DNA TGTGCCAGCATCCCGGGGACCACCGGAGATACGCAGTATTTT. This translates into CASIPGTTGDTQYF.

This clonotype came up many times. The CDR3 region is CASRLGTSGSGTQYF. The CDR3 DNA is TGTGCCAGCAGACTCGGGACTAGCGGGAGTGGTACGCAGTATTTT. This chain links TRBV27 with TRBJ2-3, with 14 bases lining up with TRBD2. CDR3 size: 15 residues. V lost 6 bases, J lost 8 bases, and 7 bases stayed unmatched. Germline values: CDR1 MNHEY, CDR2 SMNVEV (reference sequence).